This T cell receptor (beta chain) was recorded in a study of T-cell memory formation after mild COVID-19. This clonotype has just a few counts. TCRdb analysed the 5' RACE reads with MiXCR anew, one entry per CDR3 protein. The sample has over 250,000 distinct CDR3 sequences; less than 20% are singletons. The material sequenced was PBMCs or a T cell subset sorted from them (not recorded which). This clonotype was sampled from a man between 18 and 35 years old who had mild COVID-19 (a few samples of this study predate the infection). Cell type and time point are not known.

The CDR3: CASSQGWGLGNEQFF. As DNA, the CDR3 is TGCGCCAGCAGCCAAGGTTGGGGGCTAGGAAATGAGCAGTTCTTC. The rearrangement links TRBV4-1 to TRBJ2-1, with a weak D call TRBD1 (6 bases). The CDR3 is made up of 15 amino acids. Per germline, CDR1 MGHRA and CDR2 YSYEKL. Trimming cost V 1 base and J 7 bases, with 14 bases left between them.